The 22 T cell receptor beta chains below all came from one sample that was sequenced in a study of blood T cell repertoires in COVID-19. Measured with immunoSEQ multiplex PCR; TCRdb has only the in-frame clones, and not every one. Among about 200,000 clones listed, approximately 80% were seen once. Sequenced input: peripheral blood. The receptors derive from a human donor in a cohort sampled during active COVID-19.

The CDR3 DNA sequence: TGTGCCAGCGCCGTGTACAGGATTCTTGCCAAAAACATTCAGTACTTC. This gives the protein CASAVYRILAKNIQYF. The J gene is TRBJ2-4, the V gene TRBV2; possibly TRBD1 for D (5 bases). Germline V CDR1 and CDR2: SNHLY, FYNNEI. This CDR3 contains 16 residues. The V end lost 8 bases, the J end lost 1 base, and 18 bases lay between the germline ends.

The chain uses TRBV19 and TRBJ2-5, with TRBD1 identical over 7 bases. CDR1 is LNHDA, CDR2 SQIVND, per germline (reference sequence). V shed 1 base and J 2 bases; nucleotides not matched to a gene: 4. The CDR3 length is 15 residues. The CDR3 DNA reads TGTGCCAGTAGTATAGTAGGGGGCCCACAAGAGACCCAGTACTTC. The encoded protein is CASSIVGGPQETQYF. Full variable domain (remainder filled in from reference TRBV19 and TRBJ2-5): DGGITQSPKYLFRKEGQNVTLSCEQNLNHDAMYWYRQDPGQGLRLIYYSQIVNDFQKGDIAEGYSVSREKKESFPLTVTSAQKNPTAFYLCASSIVGGPQETQYFGPGTRLLVL.

The chain has TRBV30 and TRBJ2-1, with 10 positions matching TRBD2. Germline V gene sequence: CDR1 GTSNPN, CDR2 SVGIG (reference sequence). The length of the CDR3 is 15 residues. V was clipped by 3 bases and J by 0 bases; unmatched bases: 2. The CDR3 region has the DNA TGTGCCTGGAGACTAGCGGGGATCTCCTACAATGAGCAGTTCTTC. Protein product: CAWRLAGISYNEQFF. Full variable domain (outside the CDR3, taken from reference TRBV30 and TRBJ2-1): SQTIHQWPATLVQPVGSPLSLECTVEGTSNPNLYWYRQAAGRGLQLLFYSVGIGQISSEVPQNLSASRPQDRQFILSSKKLLLSDSGFYLCAWRLAGISYNEQFFGPGTRLTVL.

CDR3: CASRRGRYTGELFF. The DNA of the CDR3 is TGTGCCAGCAGAAGGGGCCGTTACACCGGGGAGCTGTTTTTT. The chain couples TRBV21-1 to TRBJ2-2; the table assigns TRBD1, which was not confirmed against the DNA. TRBV21-1 is a pseudogene. This CDR3 spans 14 amino acids.

This clone was seen more than once but under ten times. The V and J genes are TRBV28 and TRBJ1-4; D possibly corresponds to TRBD1 (5 bases). Germline assignment: CDR1 MDHEN and CDR2 SYDVKM. The V end was cut by 6 bases, the J end by 8 bases, with 19 bases between. CDR3 length: 15 amino acids. As DNA, the CDR3 is TGTGCCAGCAGCCCCAGACAGCTCGGGGGGGAAAAACTGTTTTTT. Translation gives CASSPRQLGGEKLFF. Using reference TRBV28 and TRBJ1-4 for the parts outside the CDR3, the full variable domain is DVKVTQSSRYLVKRTGEKVFLECVQDMDHENMFWYRQDPGLGLRLIYFSYDVKMKEKGDIPEGYSVSREKKERFSLILESASTNQTSMYLCASSPRQLGGEKLFFGSGTQLSVL.

This chain connects TRBV28 to TRBJ2-3, with 7 bases fitting TRBD2. Germline V gene lookup returns CDR1 MDHEN and CDR2 SYDVKM. The trim removed 5 bases at V and 1 base at J, leaving 6 bases unmatched. CDR3 size: 15 residues. The CDR3 DNA follows: TGTGCCAGCAGTGTACCTAGCGGAGGCACAGATACGCAGTATTTT. It is translated as CASSVPSGGTDTQYF.

J is TRBJ2-3 and V is TRBV24-1, with 9 bases identical to TRBD2. V trimming: 6 bases; J trimming: 1 base; junction bases outside the gene matches: 4. CDR3 length equals 15 residues. CDR1 KGHDR and CDR2 SFDVKD come from the germline V gene. In DNA form, the CDR3 reads TGTGCCACCAGTATAGCGGGAGAGGGCACAGATACGCAGTATTTT. Translated, it gives CATSIAGEGTDTQYF.

V gene TRBV28 combines with J gene TRBJ2-1, with D possibly matching TRBD1 (5 bases). The CDR3 has 13 amino acids. The germline V gene has CDR1 MDHEN and CDR2 SYDVKM. CDR3 coding DNA: TGTGCAGCAACGGGCAGGGCATACAATGAGCAGTTCTTC. Its translation is CAATGRAYNEQFF.

This chain links TRBV5-8 with TRBJ2-7, with D hard to call. The germline V and J ends were trimmed by 0 bases and 0 bases, with 10 bases remaining between them. CDR1 is SGHTS and CDR2 is YDEGEE in the germline V gene. The CDR3 has 15 amino acids. CDR3 in DNA: TGTGCCAGCAGCTTGGGGGCATCCCGCTCCTACGAGCAGTACTTC. Translating gives CASSLGASRSYEQYF.

This clone has only one observation. This chain joins TRBV19 and TRBJ1-2; 8 bases align to TRBD1. CDR3 length: 15 residues. Germline assignment: CDR1 LNHDA and CDR2 SQIVND (reference sequence). Germline trimming cut 10 bases from V and 4 bases from J; bases unmatched to any gene: 14. CDR3 DNA: TGTGCCAACCCGTGGACAGGGTGGGTCTCCTATGGCTACACCTTC. Translated, it gives CANPWTGWVSYGYTF.

The chain combines TRBV6-5 with TRBJ2-7, with a possible D match to TRBD2 (5 bases). In germline, CDR1 is MNHEY, CDR2 SVGAGI. This CDR3 contains 13 residues. Trimming removed 6 bases at V and 1 base at J, with 10 bases between. CDR3 DNA sequence: TGTGCCAGCAGAGGACTGGGATCCTACGAGCAGTACTTC. Amino acids: CASRGLGSYEQYF.

This clone was recorded only once. This chain links TRBV7-8 with TRBJ2-1; the match to TRBD2 covers 11 bases. With 6 bases clipped from V and 4 bases from J, the junction kept 5 bases outside the gene matches. The CDR3 spans 15 residues. From germline, CDR1 is SGHVS and CDR2 FQNEAQ. CDR3 DNA sequence: TGTGCCAGCAGTCCAACTAGCGGGGGATACAATGAGCAGTTCTTC. As protein: CASSPTSGGYNEQFF.

The chain combines TRBV27 with TRBJ2-1; 7 bases map to TRBD2. V lost 0 bases, J lost 8 bases, and 7 bases stayed unmatched. The CDR3 has 15 amino acids. CDR1 and CDR2 (germline): MNHEY, SMNVEV (reference sequence). CDR3 in amino acids: CASSLSPAGRDEQFF. The CDR3 DNA sequence: TGTGCCAGCAGTTTATCCCCAGCGGGAAGGGATGAGCAGTTCTTC.

V and J are TRBV7-2 and TRBJ1-1, with TRBD1 matching over 9 bases. Trimming cost V 5 bases and J 4 bases; bases outside gene matches: 2. Per the germline V gene, CDR1 is SGHTA and CDR2 is FQGNSA. The CDR3 sequence is 13 residues long. DNA of the CDR3: TGTGCCAGCAGCACGACAGGGGGCACTGAAGCTTTCTTT. Translation: CASSTTGGTEAFF.

The chain couples TRBV28 to TRBJ1-5; D perhaps matches TRBD1 (6 bases). There are 15 residues in the CDR3. Per the germline V gene, CDR1 is MDHEN and CDR2 is SYDVKM. With 6 bases removed from V and 0 bases from J, the gap between germline ends came to 12 bases. CDR3 nucleotide sequence: TGTGCCAGCAGGATCCAGGGGAATAGCAATCAGCCCCAGCATTTT. This translates into CASRIQGNSNQPQHF. Full variable domain (remainder filled in from reference TRBV28 and TRBJ1-5): DVKVTQSSRYLVKRTGEKVFLECVQDMDHENMFWYRQDPGLGLRLIYFSYDVKMKEKGDIPEGYSVSREKKERFSLILESASTNQTSMYLCASRIQGNSNQPQHFGDGTRLSIL.

The CDR3 DNA reads TGTGCCAGCAGCCCCCGGGCCAGGGGGTACATGAACACTGAAGCTTTCTTT. Translation: CASSPRARGYMNTEAFF. This chain links TRBV7-8 with TRBJ1-1, with 7 positions matching TRBD1. Germline CDR1 SGHVS, CDR2 FQNEAQ. The CDR3 length is 17 residues. The V gene end was trimmed by 5 bases and the J gene end by 0 bases; junction bases not matched to a gene: 12.

The chain employs TRBV24-1 and TRBJ2-1, with 14 bases fitting TRBD2. CDR1 is KGHDR and CDR2 is SFDVKD in the germline V gene. There are 19 residues in the CDR3. V dropped 9 bases and J dropped 9; count of bases not matched to a gene: 21. CDR3 region: CATGKSGTSGSWAPGEQFF. The CDR3 DNA follows: TGTGCCACCGGAAAATCCGGGACTAGCGGGAGTTGGGCCCCCGGTGAGCAGTTCTTC.

The chain carries TRBV2 and TRBJ1-4, with D maybe TRBD1 (6 bases). Germline V gene lookup returns CDR1 SNHLY and CDR2 FYNNEI. The ends were cut back, 6 bases at V and 2 bases at J, with 16 bases in the middle. This CDR3 has 16 amino acids. CDR3 nucleotide sequence: TGTGCCAGCAGGAGGACGACAGGCTATACTAATGAAAAACTGTTTTTT. Protein: CASRRTTGYTNEKLFF.

This rearrangement joins TRBV4-1 to TRBJ2-1; D ambiguous. With 5 bases removed from V and 6 bases from J, the gap between germline ends came to 5 bases. Germline-derived CDR1 and CDR2 are MGHRA and YSYEKL. CDR3 size: 11 residues. The CDR3 loop is CASSLANEQFF. The CDR3 nucleotides read TGCGCCAGCAGCTTGGCCAATGAGCAGTTCTTC.

This clone was picked up a small number of times. The chain recombines TRBV7-8 with TRBJ2-5, with 9 nucleotides matching TRBD2. The ends lost 5 bases at V and 7 bases at J; junction bases unmatched: 11. The germline V gene encodes CDR1 SGHVS and CDR2 FQNEAQ. The CDR3 has 15 amino acids. The CDR3 DNA is TGTGCCAGCAGCCCAGGGGCTAGCGGGGTTGGGACCCAGTACTTC. This encodes CASSPGASGVGTQYF.

The chain uses TRBV2 and TRBJ1-3, with 9 bases that match TRBD1. The CDR3 contains 16 residues. The germline V gene encodes CDR1 SNHLY and CDR2 FYNNEI. V lost 6 bases, J lost 0 bases, and 6 bases stayed unmatched. CDR3 nucleotides: TGTGCCAGCAGCTCTAGGACAGGGGACTCTGGAAACACCATATATTTT. It codes for CASSSRTGDSGNTIYF.

V is TRBV3-1 (or the pseudogene TRBV3-2) and J is TRBJ1-2; 8 positions match TRBD1. V was clipped by 3 bases and J by 4 bases; unmatched bases: 7. The CDR3 length is 15 residues. Germline values: CDR1 LGHDT, CDR2 YNNKEL (reference sequence). The CDR3 protein is CASSHADRASYGYTF. CDR3 coding DNA: TGTGCCAGCAGCCATGCGGACAGGGCATCCTATGGCTACACCTTC.